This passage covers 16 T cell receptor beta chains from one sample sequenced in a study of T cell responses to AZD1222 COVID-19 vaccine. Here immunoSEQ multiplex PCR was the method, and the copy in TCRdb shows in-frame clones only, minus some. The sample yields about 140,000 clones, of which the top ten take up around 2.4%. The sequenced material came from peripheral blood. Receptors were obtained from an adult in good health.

The CDR3 sequence: CASSVVPGPYTEAFF. The CDR3 region has the DNA TGTGCCAGCAGCGTAGTACCCGGGCCTTACACTGAAGCTTTCTTT. V gene TRBV9 combines with J gene TRBJ1-1; D gene unclear. CDR3 length: 15 amino acids. V lost 0 bases and J lost 3, with 12 bases in between. The germline CDR1 and CDR2 sequences are SGDLS and YYNGEE.

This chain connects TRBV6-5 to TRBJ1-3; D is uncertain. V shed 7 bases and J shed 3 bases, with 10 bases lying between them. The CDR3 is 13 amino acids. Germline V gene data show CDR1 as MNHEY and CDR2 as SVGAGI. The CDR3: CASIHPNGNTIYF. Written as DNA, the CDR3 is TGTGCCAGCATTCACCCTAATGGAAACACCATATATTTT.

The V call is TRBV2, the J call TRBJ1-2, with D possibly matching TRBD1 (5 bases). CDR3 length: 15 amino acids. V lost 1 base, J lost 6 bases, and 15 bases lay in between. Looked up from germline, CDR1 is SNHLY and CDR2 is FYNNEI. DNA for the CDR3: TGTGCCAGCAGTGAAGAATTAGCCAGGGTGCATGGCTACACCTTC. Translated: CASSEELARVHGYTF. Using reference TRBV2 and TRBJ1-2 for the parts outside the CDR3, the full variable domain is EPEVTQTPSHQVTQMGQEVILRCVPISNHLYFYWYRQILGQKVEFLVSFYNNEISEKSEIFDDQFSVERPDGSNFTLKIRSTKLEDSAMYFCASSEELARVHGYTFGSGTRLTVV.

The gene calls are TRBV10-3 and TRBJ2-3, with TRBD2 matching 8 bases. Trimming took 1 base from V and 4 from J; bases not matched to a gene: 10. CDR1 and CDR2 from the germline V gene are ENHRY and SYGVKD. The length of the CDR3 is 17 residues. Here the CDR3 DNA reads TGTGCCATCAGTGAGTTCGGGGGGGACTATTATTCAGATACGCAGTATTTT. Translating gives CAISEFGGDYYSDTQYF.

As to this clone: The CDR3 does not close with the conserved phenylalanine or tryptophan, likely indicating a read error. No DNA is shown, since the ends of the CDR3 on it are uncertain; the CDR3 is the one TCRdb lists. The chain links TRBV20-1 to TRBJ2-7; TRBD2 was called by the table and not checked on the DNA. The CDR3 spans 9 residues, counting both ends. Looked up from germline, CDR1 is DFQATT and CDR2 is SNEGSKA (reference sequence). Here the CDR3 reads CRWVCRVGI.

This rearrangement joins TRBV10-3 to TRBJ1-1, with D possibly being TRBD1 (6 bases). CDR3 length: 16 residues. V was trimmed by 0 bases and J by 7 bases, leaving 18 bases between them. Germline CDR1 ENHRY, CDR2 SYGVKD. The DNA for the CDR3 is TGTGCCATCAGTGAGTCGGACGTCGAGGGGGGTGGTGAAGCTTTCTTT. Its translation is CAISESDVEGGGEAFF.

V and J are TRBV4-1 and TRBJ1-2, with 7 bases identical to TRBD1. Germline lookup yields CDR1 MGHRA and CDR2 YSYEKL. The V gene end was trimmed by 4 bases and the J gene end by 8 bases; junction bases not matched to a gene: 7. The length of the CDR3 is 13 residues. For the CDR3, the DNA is TGCGCCAGCAGCCTCGATCACAGGGGCGGCTACACCTTC. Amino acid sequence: CASSLDHRGGYTF.

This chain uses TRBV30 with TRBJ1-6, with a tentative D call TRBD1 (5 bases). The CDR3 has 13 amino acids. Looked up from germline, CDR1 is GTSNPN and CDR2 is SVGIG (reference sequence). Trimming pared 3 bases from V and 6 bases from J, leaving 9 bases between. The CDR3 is CAWRDSFNSPLHF. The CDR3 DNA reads TGTGCCTGGAGAGACAGCTTTAATTCACCCCTCCACTTT.

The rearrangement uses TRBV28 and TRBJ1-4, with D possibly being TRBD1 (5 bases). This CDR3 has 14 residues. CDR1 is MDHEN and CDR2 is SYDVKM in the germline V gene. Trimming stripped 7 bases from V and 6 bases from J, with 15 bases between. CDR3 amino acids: CASNKGQGYEKLFF. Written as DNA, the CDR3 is TGTGCCAGCAATAAAGGGCAGGGCTATGAAAAACTGTTTTTT.

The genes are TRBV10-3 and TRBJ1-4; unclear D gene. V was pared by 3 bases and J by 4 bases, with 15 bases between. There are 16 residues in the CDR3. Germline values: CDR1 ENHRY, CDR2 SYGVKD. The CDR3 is CAISEFGRHVNEKLFF. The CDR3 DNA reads TGTGCCATCAGTGAATTTGGTCGACACGTTAATGAAAAACTGTTTTTT.

CDR3 nucleotides: TGTGCCAGCAGTATACAGGGGCGAGGGGAAAAACTGTTTTTT. The encoded protein is CASSIQGRGEKLFF. This rearrangement joins TRBV2 to TRBJ1-4; 7 nucleotides align to TRBD1. The germline CDR1 and CDR2 sequences are SNHLY and FYNNEI. V lost 5 bases and J lost 8; bases outside the gene matches: 8. CDR3 length equals 14 residues. The full variable domain, its missing parts supplied by reference TRBV2 and TRBJ1-4, is EPEVTQTPSHQVTQMGQEVILRCVPISNHLYFYWYRQILGQKVEFLVSFYNNEISEKSEIFDDQFSVERPDGSNFTLKIRSTKLEDSAMYFCASSIQGRGEKLFFGSGTQLSVL.

The CDR3 loop is CAISRDGSNEKLFF. CDR3 sequence (DNA): TGTGCCATCAGCCGGGACGGATCTAATGAAAAACTGTTTTTT. This sequence joins TRBV10-3 and TRBJ1-4, with a weak D call TRBD1 (5 bases). Trimming cost V 6 bases and J 3 bases, with 11 bases left between them. The CDR3 length is 14 residues. The germline V gene encodes CDR1 ENHRY and CDR2 SYGVKD.

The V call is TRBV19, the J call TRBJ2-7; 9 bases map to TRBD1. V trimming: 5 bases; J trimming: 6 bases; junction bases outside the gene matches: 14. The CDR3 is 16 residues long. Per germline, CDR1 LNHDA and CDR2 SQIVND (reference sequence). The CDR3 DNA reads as TGTGCCAGTAGTCCTCGAACAGGGGGCGCGATCTCCGAGCAGTACTTC. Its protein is CASSPRTGGAISEQYF.

CDR3 sequence: CASSQRDNNSPLHF. Written as DNA, the CDR3 is TGTGCCAGCAGCCAACGGGACAATAATTCACCCCTCCACTTT. The V call is TRBV4-2, the J call TRBJ1-6; TRBD1 is a possible D gene (6 bases). The CDR3 has 14 amino acids. The V gene lost 2 bases and the J gene lost 5 bases, with 7 bases spanning the gap. Germline CDR1 LGHNA, CDR2 YNFKEQ.

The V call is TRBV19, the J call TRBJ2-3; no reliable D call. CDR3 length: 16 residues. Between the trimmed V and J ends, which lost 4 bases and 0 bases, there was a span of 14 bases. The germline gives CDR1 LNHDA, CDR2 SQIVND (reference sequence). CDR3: CASSTSGPTSTDTQYF. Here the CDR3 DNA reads TGTGCCAGTAGTACCTCAGGACCTACTAGCACAGATACGCAGTATTTT.

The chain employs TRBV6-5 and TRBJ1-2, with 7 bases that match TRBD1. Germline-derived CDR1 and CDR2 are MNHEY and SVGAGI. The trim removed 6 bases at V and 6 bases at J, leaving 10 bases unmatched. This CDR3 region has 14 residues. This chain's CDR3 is CASRTGQHTDGYTF. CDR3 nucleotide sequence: TGTGCCAGCAGAACGGGACAGCATACCGATGGCTACACCTTC.